Below, 24 T cell receptor beta chains from the same sample are listed, as sequenced in a study of T cell responses to AZD1222 COVID-19 vaccine. Profiled with immunoSEQ multiplex PCR; TCRdb holds only in-frame clones, not every one. Of around 83,000 clones in the sample, 70% to 90% were seen once. This material consisted of peripheral blood, taken on day 0 of AZD1222 vaccination. These receptors were collected from an adult in good health.

The chain joins TRBV7-9 to TRBJ2-7; 7 bases map to TRBD1. V shed 7 bases and J 0 bases; nucleotides not matched to a gene: 9. The V gene's germline CDR1 is SEHNR and CDR2 FQNEAQ (reference sequence). This CDR3 region has 15 residues. Written as DNA, the CDR3 is TGTGCCAGCACCAAGGGGGCGGGCTACTCCTACGAGCAGTACTTC. Protein product: CASTKGAGYSYEQYF.

This chain connects TRBV18 to TRBJ2-1; unclear D gene. Germline assignment: CDR1 KGHSH and CDR2 LQKENI. Deletions cut 2 bases from V and 9 bases from J, with 5 bases between. This CDR3 region has 11 residues. The CDR3 coding sequence is TGTGCCAGCTCACCAGGGTTTGAGCAGTTCTTC. Translation gives CASSPGFEQFF.

V usage is TRBV7-9 and J usage is TRBJ2-1, with 11 bases that match TRBD2. The CDR3 runs to 17 residues. V shed 1 base and J 4 bases; nucleotides not matched to a gene: 6. The germline V gene has CDR1 SEHNR and CDR2 FQNEAQ (reference sequence). The CDR3 region has the DNA TGTGCCAGCAGCTTAGGAACTAGCGGGAGTGGTTACAATGAGCAGTTCTTC. This encodes CASSLGTSGSGYNEQFF.

J is TRBJ1-2 and V is TRBV5-4; the D gene is possibly TRBD1 (6 bases). In germline, CDR1 is SGHNT, CDR2 YYREEE (reference sequence). The V gene lost 4 bases and the J gene lost 8 bases, with 18 bases spanning the gap. The CDR3 loop spans 14 amino acids. The CDR3 loop reads CASSRWGGPPGYTF. The CDR3 nucleotides read TGTGCCAGCAGCCGCTGGGGGGGGCCCCCAGGCTACACCTTC.

The chain couples TRBV10-3 to TRBJ1-3; D uncertain. CDR3 length equals 12 residues. The germline V gene encodes CDR1 ENHRY and CDR2 SYGVKD. Trimming cost V 2 bases and J 4 bases, with 3 bases left between them. The CDR3 sequence: CAISEGGNTIYF. The CDR3 bases are TGTGCCATCAGTGAGGGGGGAAACACCATATATTTT.

V usage is TRBV18 and J usage is TRBJ1-2; D is unclear. Germline V gene data show CDR1 as KGHSH and CDR2 as LQKENI. V dropped 0 bases and J dropped 4 bases, with 12 bases sitting between them. The CDR3 sequence is 15 residues long. The CDR3, as DNA: TGTGCCAGCTCACCACCGCCGGAAGGGAGCTATGGCTACACCTTC. This gives the protein CASSPPPEGSYGYTF.

CDR3 in DNA: TGTGCCAGCAGTGAAGTGGGGCCACCGAATAACTATGGCTACACCTTC. Translation gives CASSEVGPPNNYGYTF. The chain couples TRBV6-1 to TRBJ1-2; D may be TRBD1 (5 bases). Trimming removed 1 base at V and 1 base at J, with 13 bases between. CDR3 size: 16 residues. Germline-derived CDR1 and CDR2 are MNHNS and SASEGT.

The chain is built from TRBV29-1 and TRBJ2-1; D may correspond to TRBD1 or TRBD2 (5 bases each). This CDR3 has 15 amino acids. Germline values: CDR1 SQVTM, CDR2 ANQGSEA. V dropped 3 bases and J dropped 10 bases, with 22 bases sitting between them. In DNA, the CDR3 is TGCAGCGTTGAGAAAGGGCTTGGGGGTCTGGGAGAGCAGTTCTTC. This codes for CSVEKGLGGLGEQFF.

V gene TRBV28 combines with J gene TRBJ1-2; D call uncertain. V was pared by 5 bases and J by 8 bases, with 12 bases between. This CDR3 has 12 residues. Germline CDR1 MDHEN, CDR2 SYDVKM. CDR3 region: CASSLRPLGYTF. CDR3 nucleotide sequence: TGTGCCAGCAGTCTCCGCCCTCTGGGCTACACCTTC.

This clone was detected only once. The V gene is TRBV19, the J gene TRBJ2-7; D is possibly TRBD1 or TRBD2 (5 bases each). The V gene's germline CDR1 is LNHDA and CDR2 SQIVND (reference sequence). The CDR3 totals 15 residues. V shed 0 bases and J shed 3 bases, with 12 bases lying between them. The CDR3: CASSIDTGPIYEQYF. The CDR3 DNA sequence: TGTGCCAGTAGTATAGACACGGGACCCATCTACGAGCAGTACTTC. Full variable domain (missing parts from reference TRBV19 and TRBJ2-7): DGGITQSPKYLFRKEGQNVTLSCEQNLNHDAMYWYRQDPGQGLRLIYYSQIVNDFQKGDIAEGYSVSREKKESFPLTVTSAQKNPTAFYLCASSIDTGPIYEQYFGPGTRLTVT.

This chain uses TRBV6-2 or TRBV6-3 with TRBJ1-5; a possible D gene is TRBD1 (5 bases). Trimming removed 2 bases at V and 2 bases at J, with 19 bases between. The CDR3 contains 18 residues. Germline CDR1 is MNHEY and CDR2 is SVGEGT. CDR3 loop: CASSYQTENWDGNQPQHF. The CDR3 DNA reads as TGTGCCAGCAGTTACCAAACAGAAAATTGGGACGGCAATCAGCCCCAGCATTTT.

CDR3 DNA: TGTGCCAGCAGCCTAGCGGACTGGGACAATGAGCAGTTCTTC. Its translation: CASSLADWDNEQFF. This chain uses TRBV7-3 with TRBJ2-1, with 7 positions matching TRBD2. V shed 5 bases, J shed 5 bases, and the junction held 6 bases outside the gene matches. The V gene's germline CDR1 is SGHTA and CDR2 FQGTGA. This CDR3 region has 14 residues. Filled out from reference TRBV7-3 and TRBJ2-1, the complete variable domain reads GAGVSQTPSNKVTEKGKYVELRCDPISGHTALYWYRQSLGQGPEFLIYFQGTGAADDSGLPNDRFFAVRPEGSVSTLKIQRTERGDSAVYLCASSLADWDNEQFFGPGTRLTVL.

The gene calls are TRBV4-3 and TRBJ1-2; D gene uncertain. The CDR3 contains 15 residues. CDR1 LGHNA and CDR2 YSLEER come from the germline V gene. Trimming took 0 bases from V and 7 from J, leaving 15 bases between them. CDR3: CASSQDGQPLRGYTF. The CDR3 region has the DNA TGCGCCAGCAGCCAAGATGGCCAGCCGCTCCGTGGCTACACCTTC.

The chain couples TRBV7-2 to TRBJ1-2; D not certain. V lost 1 base and J lost 3, with 6 bases in between. Germline V lookup: CDR1 SGHTA, CDR2 FQGNSA. This CDR3 has 13 residues. This CDR3 is CASSLEQYYGYTF. CDR3 nucleotide sequence: TGTGCCAGCAGCTTAGAACAGTACTATGGCTACACCTTC.

The chain couples TRBV25-1 to TRBJ2-7, with 10 positions matching TRBD1. J gave up 0 bases and V 3 bases, and 5 bases lay outside the gene matches. Germline CDR1 is MGHDK and CDR2 is SYGVNS. The CDR3 has 16 amino acids. CDR3 nucleotide sequence: TGTGCCAGCAGTGATCCCGGGACAGGGGCCTCCTACGAGCAGTACTTC. Its protein product is CASSDPGTGASYEQYF.

The genes are TRBV5-1 and TRBJ1-4; D may be TRBD1 (6 bases). CDR1 is SGHRS and CDR2 is YFSETQ in the germline V gene. The length of the CDR3 is 13 residues. V shed 0 bases and J shed 7 bases, with 7 bases lying between them. The CDR3 nucleotides read TGCGCCAGCAGCTTGGCAGGGGTTGAAAAACTGTTTTTT. Translation: CASSLAGVEKLFF.

This chain joins TRBV4-1 and TRBJ1-2; 8 bases line up with TRBD1. CDR1 and CDR2 from the germline V gene are MGHRA and YSYEKL. V dropped 1 base and J dropped 3; count of bases not matched to a gene: 13. CDR3 length: 18 amino acids. The DNA of the CDR3 is TGCGCCAGCAGCCAAGGGGTCAGCACAGGGGGTTGGGACTATGGCTACACCTTC. As protein: CASSQGVSTGGWDYGYTF.

The V call is TRBV19, the J call TRBJ1-5, with D hard to call. The CDR3 has 15 amino acids. V gave up 3 bases and J gave up 7 bases, with 16 bases separating them. Germline CDR1 and CDR2: LNHDA and SQIVND (reference sequence). This chain's CDR3 is CASSIGSQERQPQHF. DNA of the CDR3: TGTGCCAGTAGTATTGGGAGCCAGGAGCGGCAGCCCCAGCATTTT.

CDR3 protein: CASSSGWGADDKQYF. Here the CDR3 DNA reads TGTGCCAGCAGTTCCGGCTGGGGGGCCGATGATAAACAGTACTTC. V is TRBV27 and J is TRBJ2-7; the D gene could be TRBD1 or TRBD2 (6 bases each). In germline, CDR1 is MNHEY, CDR2 SMNVEV (reference sequence). The CDR3 covers 15 residues. The ends were cut back, 4 bases at V and 10 bases at J, with 23 bases in the middle.

This chain uses TRBV28 with TRBJ2-1; 11 nucleotides agree with TRBD2. Losses at the gene ends were 5 bases for V and 8 bases for J; bases not matched to a gene: 5. The germline CDR1 and CDR2 sequences are MDHEN and SYDVKM. This CDR3 is 14 amino acids long. The CDR3 DNA sequence: TGTGCCAGCAGTCGACAACTAGCGGGAGATGAGCAGTTCTTC. Amino acids: CASSRQLAGDEQFF.

This sequence joins TRBV28 and TRBJ1-5, with 7 bases that match TRBD1. The CDR3 is 15 amino acids. V lost 3 bases to trimming and J lost 7 bases; unmatched junction nucleotides: 9. Germline CDR1 is MDHEN and CDR2 is SYDVKM. The DNA of the CDR3 is TGTGCCAGCAGTTTGAGATCGACAGGGTCCCAGCCCCAGCATTTT. Translation: CASSLRSTGSQPQHF.

V is TRBV5-1 and J is TRBJ2-2; D perhaps matches TRBD2 (6 bases). The CDR3 totals 15 residues. CDR1 SGHRS and CDR2 YFSETQ come from the germline V gene. The ends were cut back, 4 bases at V and 0 bases at J, with 10 bases in the middle. Here the CDR3 DNA reads TGCGCCAGCAGCGGCGGGGTTTCGAACACCGGGGAGCTGTTTTTT. It encodes CASSGGVSNTGELFF.

V usage is TRBV5-4 and J usage is TRBJ2-5; tentative D call: TRBD1 (6 bases). The CDR3 runs to 15 residues. Trimming cost V 0 bases and J 5 bases, with 14 bases left between them. In germline, CDR1 is SGHNT, CDR2 YYREEE (reference sequence). The CDR3: CASSLDQGRGETQYF. The CDR3 coding sequence is TGTGCCAGCAGCTTGGACCAGGGGCGAGGGGAGACCCAGTACTTC.

The chain carries TRBV10-3 and TRBJ2-5; D might be TRBD1 (6 bases). Germline assignment: CDR1 ENHRY and CDR2 SYGVKD. CDR3 length: 15 amino acids. The germline V and J ends were trimmed by 6 bases and 1 base, with 15 bases remaining between them. The CDR3 sequence is CAIRGSGAPQETQYF. The CDR3 coding sequence is TGTGCCATCAGGGGCTCAGGGGCCCCCCAAGAGACCCAGTACTTC.